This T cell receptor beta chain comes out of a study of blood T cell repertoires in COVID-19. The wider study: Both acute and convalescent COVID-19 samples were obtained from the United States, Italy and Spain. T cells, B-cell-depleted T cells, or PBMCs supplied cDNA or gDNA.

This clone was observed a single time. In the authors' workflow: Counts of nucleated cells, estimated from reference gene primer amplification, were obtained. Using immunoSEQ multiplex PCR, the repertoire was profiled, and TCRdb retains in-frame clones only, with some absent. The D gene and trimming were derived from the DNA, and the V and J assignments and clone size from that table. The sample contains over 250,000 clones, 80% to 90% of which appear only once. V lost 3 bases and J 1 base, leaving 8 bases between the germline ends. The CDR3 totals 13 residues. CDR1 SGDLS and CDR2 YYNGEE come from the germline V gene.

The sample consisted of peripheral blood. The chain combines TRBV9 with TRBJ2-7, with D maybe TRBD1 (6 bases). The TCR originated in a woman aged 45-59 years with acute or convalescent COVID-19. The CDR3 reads CASSEGQSYEQYF. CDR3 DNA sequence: TGTGCCAGCAGCGAAGGACAGTCCTACGAGCAGTACTTC. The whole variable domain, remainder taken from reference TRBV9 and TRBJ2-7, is DSGVTQTPKHLITATGQRVTLRCSPRSGDLSVYWYQQSLDQGLQFLIQYYNGEERAKGNILERFSAQQFPDLHSELNLSSLELGDSALYFCASSEGQSYEQYFGPGTRLTVT.